This T cell receptor (beta chain) derives from a study of molecular identifiers for immune sequencing clone quantification. As to this clonotype: Its antigen is as yet unknown. One end of the junction fails to match germline, which may point to a read error.

MiXCR, applied by TCRdb to the PCR reads, yields one record per CDR3 protein. The sample consists of some 590,000 distinct CDR3 sequences, 25% of them appearing once. Looked up from germline, CDR1 is SEHNR and CDR2 is FQNEAQ (reference sequence). This CDR3 spans 13 amino acids. Study-level findings and limits: In CMV-specific effectors, clones above 20 copies held over 99% of molecules; naive, under 1%. One cell's worth of spiked Jurkat TCR RNA was reportedly detectable among 1 million or so naive cells.

The receptor's source is a human donor in good health. Some libraries in this study had Jurkat cell RNA spiked in. This chain links TRBV7-9 with TRBJ1-1, with D unclear. Source material: naive CD8+ T cells from blood, with Jurkat cell RNA spiked in. Subset: FACS-sorted CD8+CD4-CCR7+CD45RA+ naive T cells. This CDR3 reads CASSLGLITEALF. DNA of the CDR3: TGTGCCAGCAGCTTAGGTCTGATCACTGAAGCTCTCTTT.